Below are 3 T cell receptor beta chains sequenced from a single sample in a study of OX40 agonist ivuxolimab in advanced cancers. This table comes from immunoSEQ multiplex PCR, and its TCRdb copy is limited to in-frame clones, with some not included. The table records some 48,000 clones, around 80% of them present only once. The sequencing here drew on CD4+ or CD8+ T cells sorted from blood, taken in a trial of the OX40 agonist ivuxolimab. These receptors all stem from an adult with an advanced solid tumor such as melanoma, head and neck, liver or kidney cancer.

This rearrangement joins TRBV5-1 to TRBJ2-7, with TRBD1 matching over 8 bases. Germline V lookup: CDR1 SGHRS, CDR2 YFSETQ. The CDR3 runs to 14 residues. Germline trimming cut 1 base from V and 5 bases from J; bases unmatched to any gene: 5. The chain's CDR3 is CASSLSQTGDEQYF. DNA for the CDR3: TGCGCCAGCAGCTTGTCTCAGACAGGGGACGAGCAGTACTTC. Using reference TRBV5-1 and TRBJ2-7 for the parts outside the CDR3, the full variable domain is KAGVTQTPRYLIKTRGQQVTLSCSPISGHRSVSWYQQTPGQGLQFLFEYFSETQRNKGNFPGRFSGRQFSNSRSEMNVSTLELGDSALYLCASSLSQTGDEQYFGPGTRLTVT.

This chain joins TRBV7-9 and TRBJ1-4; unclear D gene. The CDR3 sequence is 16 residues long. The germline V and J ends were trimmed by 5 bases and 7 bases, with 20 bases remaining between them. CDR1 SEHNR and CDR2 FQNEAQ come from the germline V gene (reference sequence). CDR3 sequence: CASSPIMGFEVEKLFF. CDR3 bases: TGTGCCAGCAGCCCGATAATGGGGTTTGAGGTTGAAAAACTGTTTTTT.

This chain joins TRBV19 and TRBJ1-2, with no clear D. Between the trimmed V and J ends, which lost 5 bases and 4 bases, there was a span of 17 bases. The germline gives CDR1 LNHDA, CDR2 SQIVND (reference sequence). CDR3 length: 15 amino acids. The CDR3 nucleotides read TGTGCCAGTAGTCTAGGTCCCGTGCAGTTCTATGGCTACACCTTC. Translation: CASSLGPVQFYGYTF.